The 9 T cell receptor beta chains listed next were all sequenced from one sample in a study of shared clonotypes between healthy human individuals. Method: immunoSEQ multiplex PCR; TCRdb's copy keeps in-frame clones and lacks some. The data contain about 480,000 clones, nearly 80% of them singletons. Sequencing was performed on PBMCs. Every receptor here comes from a woman aged 40 to 50 in good health. Some clones in this sample may be carry-over from other donors' samples.

The rearrangement uses TRBV5-1 and TRBJ2-3; 9 bases match TRBD1. V dropped 4 bases and J dropped 4; count of bases not matched to a gene: 7. The CDR3 has 15 amino acids. The V gene's germline CDR1 is SGHRS and CDR2 YFSETQ. CDR3 protein: CASSPEGTGPDTQYF. The CDR3 nucleotides read TGCGCCAGCAGCCCGGAGGGGACAGGGCCAGATACGCAGTATTTT. The full variable domain, rest sourced from reference TRBV5-1 and TRBJ2-3, is KAGVTQTPRYLIKTRGQQVTLSCSPISGHRSVSWYQQTPGQGLQFLFEYFSETQRNKGNFPGRFSGRQFSNSRSEMNVSTLELGDSALYLCASSPEGTGPDTQYFGPGTRLTVL.

The V call is TRBV9, the J call TRBJ2-7; a weak D match, TRBD2 (6 bases). CDR1 is SGDLS and CDR2 is YYNGEE in the germline V gene. The V and J ends lost 0 bases and 0 bases respectively, with 7 bases between them. The CDR3 has 14 amino acids. CDR3 loop: CASSVGGLSYEQYF. CDR3 bases: TGTGCCAGCAGCGTAGGGGGACTCTCCTACGAGCAGTACTTC.

The chain links TRBV10-1 to TRBJ2-3; D ambiguous. The ends were cut back, 4 bases at V and 8 bases at J, with 16 bases in the middle. The V gene's germline CDR1 is WNHNN and CDR2 SYGVQD (reference sequence). This CDR3 has 14 residues. CDR3 amino acids: CASSGANSLGTQYF. CDR3 DNA: TGCGCCAGCAGTGGGGCAAACTCACTTGGTACGCAGTATTTT.

The rearrangement uses TRBV4-2 and TRBJ1-2; 7 bases are shared with TRBD1. The CDR3 length is 14 residues. Looked up from germline, CDR1 is LGHNA and CDR2 is YNFKEQ. V lost 0 bases, J lost 6 bases, and 4 bases stayed unmatched. CDR3 in DNA: TGTGCCAGCAGCCAAGATGGGACAGATCATGGCTACACCTTC. It specifies CASSQDGTDHGYTF.

The J gene is TRBJ2-7, the V gene TRBV6-6, with 10 bases aligning to TRBD1. Trimming cost V 3 bases and J 1 base; bases outside gene matches: 3. Germline lookup yields CDR1 MNHNY and CDR2 SVGAGI (reference sequence). The CDR3 spans 15 residues. CDR3 DNA sequence: TGTGCCAGCAGTTATCTGGGACAGGGGTCCTACGAGCAGTACTTC. Its protein product is CASSYLGQGSYEQYF.

The genes are TRBV10-2 and TRBJ2-3; tentative D call: TRBD1 (6 bases). The CDR3 runs 15 residues. CDR1 is WSHSY, CDR2 SAAADI, per germline. Trimming took 3 bases from V and 5 from J, leaving 15 bases between them. The CDR3 here is CASSDKGDTGDTQYF. Written as DNA, the CDR3 is TGCGCCAGCAGTGATAAGGGGGACACAGGAGATACGCAGTATTTT.

CDR3 nucleotide sequence: TGTGCCATCAGTGAGTATGGACAGGGGTTAGCAGATACGCAGTATTTT. This translates into CAISEYGQGLADTQYF. This chain connects TRBV10-3 to TRBJ2-3, with 9 nucleotides matching TRBD1. The germline gives CDR1 ENHRY, CDR2 SYGVKD. CDR3 length equals 16 residues. J lost 4 bases, V lost 1 base, and 6 bases had no gene match.

The chain has TRBV6-5 and TRBJ1-2; TRBD1 matches 11 bases. CDR3 length: 14 residues. V lost 6 bases, J lost 2 bases, and 2 bases stayed unmatched. The germline V gene has CDR1 MNHEY and CDR2 SVGAGI. The CDR3, as DNA: TGTGCCAGCAGCCGGGACAGGGGGAACTATGGCTACACCTTC. This encodes CASSRDRGNYGYTF.

The chain links TRBV18 to TRBJ2-5, with D unclear. CDR1 is KGHSH and CDR2 is LQKENI in the germline V gene. This CDR3 spans 11 amino acids. Trimming shortened V by 3 bases and J by 10 bases, and 9 bases separated the two germline ends. The CDR3: CASSPGTDQYF. The CDR3 DNA reads TGTGCCAGCTCACCCGGTACGGACCAGTACTTC.